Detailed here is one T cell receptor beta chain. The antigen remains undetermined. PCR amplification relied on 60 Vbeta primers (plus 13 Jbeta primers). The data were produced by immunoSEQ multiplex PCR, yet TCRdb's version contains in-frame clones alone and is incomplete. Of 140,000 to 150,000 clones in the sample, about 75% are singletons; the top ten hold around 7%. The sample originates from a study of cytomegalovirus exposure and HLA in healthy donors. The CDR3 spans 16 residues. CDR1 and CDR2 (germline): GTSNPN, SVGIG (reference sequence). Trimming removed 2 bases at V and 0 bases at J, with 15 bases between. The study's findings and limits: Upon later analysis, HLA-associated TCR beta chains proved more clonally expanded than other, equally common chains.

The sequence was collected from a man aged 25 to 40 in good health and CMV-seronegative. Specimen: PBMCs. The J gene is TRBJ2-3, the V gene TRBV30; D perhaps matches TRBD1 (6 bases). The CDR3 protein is CAWSSPGQPSTDTQYF. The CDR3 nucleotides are TGTGCCTGGAGTTCTCCGGGACAACCTAGCACAGATACGCAGTATTTT. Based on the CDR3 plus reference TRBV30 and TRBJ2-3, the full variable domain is SQTIHQWPATLVQPVGSPLSLECTVEGTSNPNLYWYRQAAGRGLQLLFYSVGIGQISSEVPQNLSASRPQDRQFILSSKKLLLSDSGFYLCAWSSPGQPSTDTQYFGPGTRLTVL.